This T cell receptor (beta chain) was sequenced in a study of blood T cell repertoires in COVID-19. Study-wide context: Specimens from acute and convalescent COVID-19 originated in the United States, Italy and Spain. Sample material is recorded as cDNA or gDNA derived from T cells, B-cell-depleted T cells, or PBMCs.

CDR1 and CDR2 from the germline V gene are LGHNA and YNFKEQ. V was cut by 0 bases and J by 5 bases, with 16 bases left in between. CDR3 length equals 16 residues. Per the original data handling: Nucleated cell number was recorded as an estimate derived from reference gene primer amplification. TCRdb's copy holds only in-frame clones and misses some; the assay was immunoSEQ multiplex PCR. V and J calls and clone size are given by that table; D and trimming were obtained from the DNA. The table records 85,000 to 90,000 clones, roughly 76% of them present only once. The sample was peripheral blood. The gene calls are TRBV4-2 and TRBJ2-5; perhaps TRBD1 as D (6 bases). This clonotype was obtained from a woman of 80 years or more with active or convalescent COVID-19. Here the CDR3 reads CASSQEAAGAGETQYF. In DNA, the CDR3 is TGTGCCAGCAGCCAAGAGGCCGCAGGGGCCGGGGAGACCCAGTACTTC.